The 17 T cell receptor beta chains below all came from one sample that was sequenced in a study of T cell responses to AZD1222 COVID-19 vaccine. This table comes from immunoSEQ multiplex PCR, and its TCRdb copy is limited to in-frame clones, with some not included. Of about 100,000 clones listed, approximately 89% were seen once; the top ten hold approximately 9%. The sequencing used peripheral blood, collected 28 days after the second AZD1222 dose. These receptors originate from an adult who received the AZD1222 COVID-19 vaccine.

The chain has TRBV28 and TRBJ2-7; perhaps TRBD2 as D (5 bases). The CDR3 consists of 13 residues. Trimming stripped 5 bases from V and 3 bases from J, with 11 bases between. The germline V gene has CDR1 MDHEN and CDR2 SYDVKM. In nucleotides, the CDR3 is TGTGCCAGCAGTCCCCGGACTCGCTACGAGCAGTACTTC. It encodes CASSPRTRYEQYF.

The chain recombines TRBV25-1 with TRBJ1-2, with a tentative D call TRBD1 (6 bases). Germline V gives CDR1 MGHDK, CDR2 SYGVNS. The V and J ends lost 4 bases and 5 bases respectively, with 20 bases between them. The CDR3 consists of 16 residues. As DNA, the CDR3 is TGTGCCAGCAGTGTATCTGGAGGGGGGGCATGGTATGGCTACACCTTC. Translation gives CASSVSGGGAWYGYTF.

The rearrangement links TRBV28 to TRBJ1-4; D is ambiguous. The CDR3 totals 20 residues. V was cut by 3 bases and J by 3 bases, with 26 bases left in between. From germline, CDR1 is MDHEN and CDR2 SYDVKM. As DNA, the CDR3 is TGTGCCAGCAGTTTCCAGCTCAACGTCTTTCGCCGTCTTCCTAATGAAAAACTGTTTTTT. It specifies CASSFQLNVFRRLPNEKLFF.

The chain couples TRBV28 to TRBJ1-5; no clear D. V lost 10 bases and J 10 bases, leaving 17 bases between the germline ends. This CDR3 is built from 12 residues. Germline V gene lookup returns CDR1 MDHEN and CDR2 SYDVKM. The CDR3, as DNA: TGTGCCACCACCGACCCTCTTAATCCCCAGCATTTT. It codes for CATTDPLNPQHF.

About this clone itself: A read error may account for a junction end that differs from germline. The rearrangement links TRBV2 to TRBJ2-7; 16 bases map to TRBD2. The CDR3 spans 14 residues. Germline V lookup: CDR1 SNHLY, CDR2 FYNNEI. The CDR3 DNA is TGTGCCAGCAGTGTGGGGACTAGCGGGAGGGAGTGGAACTTC. Translated: CASSVGTSGREWNF.

The chain recombines TRBV27 with TRBJ1-2; D possibly corresponds to TRBD1 (5 bases). The CDR3 loop spans 16 amino acids. CDR1 is MNHEY and CDR2 is SMNVEV in the germline V gene (reference sequence). V was trimmed by 7 bases and J by 2 bases, leaving 20 bases between them. The CDR3 DNA reads as TGTGCCAGCACCAAATCCTCGAAGGGGTGGAACTATGGCTACACCTTC. As protein: CASTKSSKGWNYGYTF.

This sequence joins TRBV7-2 and TRBJ1-6; D unclear. Deletions cut 3 bases from V and 1 base from J, with 1 base between. Germline V gives CDR1 SGHTA, CDR2 FQGNSA. The CDR3 consists of 13 residues. The CDR3 nucleotides read TGTGCCAGCAGCTTTTCCTATAATTCACCCCTCCACTTT. This translates into CASSFSYNSPLHF.

The chain has TRBV24-1 and TRBJ1-4; D is unresolved. The V end was cut by 0 bases, the J end by 8 bases, with 6 bases between. Germline CDR1 and CDR2: KGHDR and SFDVKD. The CDR3 covers 13 residues. CDR3 sequence (DNA): TGTGCCACCAGTGATTTGAGTGGCGAAAAACTGTTTTTT. Protein sequence: CATSDLSGEKLFF.

The rearrangement uses TRBV7-8 and TRBJ2-1; D is undetermined. Germline V gene lookup returns CDR1 SGHVS and CDR2 FQNEAQ. Trimming pared 5 bases from V and 15 bases from J, leaving 26 bases between. The CDR3 covers 15 residues. The CDR3 is CASSPGESAATLSFF. CDR3 bases: TGTGCCAGCAGCCCAGGAGAATCGGCGGCCACCCTTTCGTTCTTC.

This clone was seen a single time. This chain joins TRBV5-1 and TRBJ1-4; 8 bases fit TRBD1. The CDR3 sequence is 15 residues long. CDR1 is SGHRS and CDR2 is YFSETQ in the germline V gene. The J segment lost 3 bases and the V segment lost 3 bases, leaving 4 bases of the junction unmatched. DNA for the CDR3: TGCGCCAGCAGCTACCAGGGGGCAGCTAATGAAAAACTGTTTTTT. Residues: CASSYQGAANEKLFF.

The chain carries TRBV12-3 or TRBV12-4 and TRBJ1-1; D is undetermined. V was cut by 6 bases and J by 1 base, with 9 bases left in between. The CDR3 loop spans 13 amino acids. The CDR3 is CASSERSNTEAFF. The CDR3 nucleotides read TGTGCCAGCAGCGAACGATCGAACACTGAAGCTTTCTTT.

This chain connects TRBV7-2 to TRBJ2-5; 9 bases are a match to TRBD2. Germline CDR1 reads SGHTA; CDR2 reads FQGNSA. The length of the CDR3 is 15 residues. V lost 5 bases to trimming and J lost 3 bases; unmatched junction nucleotides: 7. CDR3: CASSLRLAAEETQYF. The CDR3, as DNA: TGTGCCAGCAGCCTCAGACTAGCGGCAGAAGAGACCCAGTACTTC.

This rearrangement joins TRBV28 to TRBJ2-2, with 10 bases aligning to TRBD2. Germline loops: CDR1 MDHEN, CDR2 SYDVKM. This CDR3 has 19 amino acids. The trim removed 2 bases at V and 2 bases at J, leaving 11 bases unmatched. The chain's CDR3 is CASSLPSGLAGVNTGELFF. Written as DNA, the CDR3 is TGTGCCAGCAGTTTACCTTCGGGGCTAGCGGGAGTTAACACCGGGGAGCTGTTTTTT.

The chain links TRBV10-1 to TRBJ1-4; TRBD1 matches 8 bases. The germline CDR1 and CDR2 sequences are WNHNN and SYGVQD (reference sequence). The CDR3 extends over 14 amino acids. After removal of 6 bases from V and 7 bases from J, the junction contained 7 bases not matched to a gene. The CDR3 DNA reads TGCGCCAGCAGCTCCGGGACAGGAGGTGAAAAACTGTTTTTT. Its protein is CASSSGTGGEKLFF.

The chain recombines TRBV9 with TRBJ2-5; D possibly matches TRBD1 or TRBD2 (5 bases each). The V end was cut by 4 bases, the J end by 0 bases, with 10 bases between. This CDR3 contains 14 residues. Germline loops: CDR1 SGDLS, CDR2 YYNGEE. Written as DNA, the CDR3 is TGTGCCAGCAGCCTGGGACGGTACCAAGAGACCCAGTACTTC. Translating gives CASSLGRYQETQYF. Full variable domain (outside the CDR3, taken from reference TRBV9 and TRBJ2-5): DSGVTQTPKHLITATGQRVTLRCSPRSGDLSVYWYQQSLDQGLQFLIQYYNGEERAKGNILERFSAQQFPDLHSELNLSSLELGDSALYFCASSLGRYQETQYFGPGTRLLVL.

This clone has just one count. J is TRBJ2-2 and V is TRBV27; D might be TRBD1 (6 bases). Germline V lookup: CDR1 MNHEY, CDR2 SMNVEV (reference sequence). The CDR3 is made up of 15 amino acids. V was shortened by 3 bases and J by 2 bases, with 10 bases between the two germline ends. CDR3 DNA: TGTGCCAGCAGTTTGGCAGGGGACAACACCGGGGAGCTGTTTTTT. Protein product: CASSLAGDNTGELFF.

This chain uses TRBV28 with TRBJ2-1; maybe TRBD1 (5 bases). Trimming removed 4 bases at V and 8 bases at J, with 21 bases between. This CDR3 is 16 amino acids long. Per the germline V gene, CDR1 is MDHEN and CDR2 is SYDVKM. The CDR3 sequence is CASSSSPGKTVYEQFF. Here the CDR3 DNA reads TGTGCCAGCAGTTCTTCTCCAGGGAAAACGGTCTATGAGCAGTTCTTC.